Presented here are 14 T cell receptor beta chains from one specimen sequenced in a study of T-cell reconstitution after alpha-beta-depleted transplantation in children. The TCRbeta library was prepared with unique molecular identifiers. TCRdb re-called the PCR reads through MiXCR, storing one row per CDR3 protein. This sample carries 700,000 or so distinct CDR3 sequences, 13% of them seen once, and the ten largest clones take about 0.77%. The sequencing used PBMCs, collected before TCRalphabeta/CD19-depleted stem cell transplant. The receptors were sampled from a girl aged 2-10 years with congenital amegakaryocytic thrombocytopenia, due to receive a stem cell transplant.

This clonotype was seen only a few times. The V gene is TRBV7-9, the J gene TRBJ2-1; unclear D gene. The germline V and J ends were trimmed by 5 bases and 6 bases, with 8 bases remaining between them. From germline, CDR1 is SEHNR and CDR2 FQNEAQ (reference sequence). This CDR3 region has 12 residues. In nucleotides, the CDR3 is TGTGCCAGCAGCGCTAGAATCAATGAGCAGTTCTTC. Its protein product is CASSARINEQFF.

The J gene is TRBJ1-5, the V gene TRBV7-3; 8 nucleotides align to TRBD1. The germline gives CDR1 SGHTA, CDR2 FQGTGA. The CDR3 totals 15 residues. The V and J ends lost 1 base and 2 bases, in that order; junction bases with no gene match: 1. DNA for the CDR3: TGTGCCAGCAGCTTAAAGACAGGGGGCAATCAGCCCCAGCATTTT. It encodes CASSLKTGGNQPQHF.

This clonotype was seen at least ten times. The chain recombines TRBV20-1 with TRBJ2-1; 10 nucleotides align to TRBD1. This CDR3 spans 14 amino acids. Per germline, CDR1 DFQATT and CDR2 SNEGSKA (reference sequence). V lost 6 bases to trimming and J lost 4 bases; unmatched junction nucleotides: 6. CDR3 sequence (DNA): TGCAGTGCCTCTGACAGGGGGCCTTACAATGAGCAGTTCTTC. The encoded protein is CSASDRGPYNEQFF.

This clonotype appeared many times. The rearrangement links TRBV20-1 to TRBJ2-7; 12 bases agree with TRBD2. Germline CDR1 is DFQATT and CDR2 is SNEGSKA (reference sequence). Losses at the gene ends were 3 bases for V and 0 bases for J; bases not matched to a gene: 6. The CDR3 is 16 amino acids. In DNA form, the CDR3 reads TGCAGTGCTAGCCCTAGCGGGAGGGTTAGCTCCTACGAGCAGTACTTC. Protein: CSASPSGRVSSYEQYF.

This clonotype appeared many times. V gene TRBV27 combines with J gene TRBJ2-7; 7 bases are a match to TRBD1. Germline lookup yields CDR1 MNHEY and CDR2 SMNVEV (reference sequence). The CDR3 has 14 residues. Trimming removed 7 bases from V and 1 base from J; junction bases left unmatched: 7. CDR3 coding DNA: TGTGCCAGCAAGCGACAGGGTGGGTCCTACGAGCAGTACTTC. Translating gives CASKRQGGSYEQYF.

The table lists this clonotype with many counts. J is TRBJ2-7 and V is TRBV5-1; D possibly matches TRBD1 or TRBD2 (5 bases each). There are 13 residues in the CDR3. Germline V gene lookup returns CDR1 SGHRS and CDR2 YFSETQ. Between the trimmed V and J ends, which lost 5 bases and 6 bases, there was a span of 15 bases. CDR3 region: CASRVGTSVEQYF. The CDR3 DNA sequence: TGCGCCAGCAGAGTCGGGACCTCTGTCGAGCAGTACTTC.

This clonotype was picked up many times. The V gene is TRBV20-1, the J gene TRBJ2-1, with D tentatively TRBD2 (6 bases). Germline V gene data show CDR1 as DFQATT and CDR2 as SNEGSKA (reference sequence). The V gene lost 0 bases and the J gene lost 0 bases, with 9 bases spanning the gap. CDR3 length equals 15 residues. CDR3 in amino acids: CSARDGGSSYNEQFF. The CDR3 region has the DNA TGCAGTGCTAGAGATGGGGGGAGCTCCTACAATGAGCAGTTCTTC.

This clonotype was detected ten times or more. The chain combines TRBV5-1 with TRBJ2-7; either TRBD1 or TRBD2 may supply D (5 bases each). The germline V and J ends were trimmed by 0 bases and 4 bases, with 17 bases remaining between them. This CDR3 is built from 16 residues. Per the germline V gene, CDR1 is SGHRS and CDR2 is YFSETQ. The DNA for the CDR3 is TGCGCCAGCAGCTTGGTTTCGGGGCCTTCCTCGTACGAGCAGTACTTC. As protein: CASSLVSGPSSYEQYF. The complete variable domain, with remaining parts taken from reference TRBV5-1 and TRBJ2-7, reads KAGVTQTPRYLIKTRGQQVTLSCSPISGHRSVSWYQQTPGQGLQFLFEYFSETQRNKGNFPGRFSGRQFSNSRSEMNVSTLELGDSALYLCASSLVSGPSSYEQYFGPGTRLTVT.

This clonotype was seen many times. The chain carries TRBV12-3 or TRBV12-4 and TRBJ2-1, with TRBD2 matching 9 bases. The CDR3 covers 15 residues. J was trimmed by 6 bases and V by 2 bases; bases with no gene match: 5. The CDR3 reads CASSLRLAGSNEQFF. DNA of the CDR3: TGTGCCAGCAGTTTACGGCTAGCGGGAAGCAATGAGCAGTTCTTC.

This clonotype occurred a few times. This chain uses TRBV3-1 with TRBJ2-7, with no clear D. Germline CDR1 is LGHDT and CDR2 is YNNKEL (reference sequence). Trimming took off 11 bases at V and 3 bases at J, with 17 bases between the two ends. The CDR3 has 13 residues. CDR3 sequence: CASSWAESYEQYF. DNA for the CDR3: TGTGCCTCCTCGTGGGCAGAGAGCTACGAGCAGTACTTC.

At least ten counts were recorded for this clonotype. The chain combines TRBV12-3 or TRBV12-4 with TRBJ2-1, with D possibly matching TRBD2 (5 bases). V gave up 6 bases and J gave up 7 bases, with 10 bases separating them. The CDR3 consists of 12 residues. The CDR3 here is CASRQTRNEQFF. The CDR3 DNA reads TGTGCCAGCAGGCAAACTAGAAATGAGCAGTTCTTC.

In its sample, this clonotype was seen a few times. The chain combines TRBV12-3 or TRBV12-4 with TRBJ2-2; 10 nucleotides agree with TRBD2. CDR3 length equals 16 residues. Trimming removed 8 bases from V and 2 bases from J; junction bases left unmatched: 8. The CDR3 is CASVTWTSGNTGELFF. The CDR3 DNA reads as TGTGCCAGCGTTACCTGGACTAGCGGAAACACCGGGGAGCTGTTTTTT.

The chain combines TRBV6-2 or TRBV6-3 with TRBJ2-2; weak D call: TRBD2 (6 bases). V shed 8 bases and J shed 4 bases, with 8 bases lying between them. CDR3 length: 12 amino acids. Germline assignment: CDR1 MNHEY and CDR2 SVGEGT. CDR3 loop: CASRDFTGELFF. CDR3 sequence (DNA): TGTGCCAGCCGGGACTTCACCGGGGAGCTGTTTTTT.

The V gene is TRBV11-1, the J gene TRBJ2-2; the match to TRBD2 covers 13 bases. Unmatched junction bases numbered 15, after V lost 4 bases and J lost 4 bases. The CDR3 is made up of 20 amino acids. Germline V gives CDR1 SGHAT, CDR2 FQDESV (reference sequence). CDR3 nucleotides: TGTGCCAGCAGCTCGCCTCTTGTGGGACTAGCGGGGTTGAGCACCGGGGAGCTGTTTTTT. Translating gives CASSSPLVGLAGLSTGELFF.